This T cell receptor (beta chain) originates from a study of T cells in Graves' hyperthyroidism and ophthalmopathy (dated by TCRdb to about 2019). For the wider study: Peripheral blood was collected at initial diagnosis, before any treatment. TCR V-J signatures able to tell the groups apart were searched for in a discovery cohort of some 100 patients, of whom roughly 42 had Graves' ophthalmopathy and under 65 had stable Graves' hyperthyroidism. Prospective prediction of ophthalmopathy was tested in an independent validation cohort consisting of 18 hyperthyroidism patients and around 16 patients who later progressed to ophthalmopathy. The 100 discovery patients were divided at random into training and test sets in a 7:3 ratio. The study also compared thyroid tissue and blood T-cell repertoires from a handful of Graves' hyperthyroidism patients. Following sampling, methimazole starting at 30 mg daily was given to hyperthyroidism patients, and high-dose intravenous methylprednisolone was given to ophthalmopathy patients. The paper describes TCR Vbeta CDR3 sequencing of 130 to 150 peripheral blood samples, made up of 43 ophthalmopathy patients, 70 to 75 hyperthyroidism patients and roughly 17 progressor patients.

Broad study findings and their caveats: A model built on a 13 V-J signature distinguished ophthalmopathy from stable hyperthyroidism, reaching 85% to 90% sensitivity and around 81% specificity in cross-validation and 80%/75% in testing. Sample size was not statistically predetermined, and blinding of investigators to group allocation was not performed. In validation, progression to ophthalmopathy was predicted by the model with around 71% sensitivity and roughly 72% specificity, a median of approximately 7.1 months before onset. Most expanded thyroid clonotypes (frequency above 0.001) were also found in blood, which suggests that blood repertoires may mirror thyroid immune responses.

TCR beta CDR3 regions were amplified from RNA transcripts. The first round of RT-PCR for the TCR CDR3 was performed with the HTBI primer set and the Qiagen OneStep RT-PCR kit. The libraries were constructed in a second round of multiplex PCR and then size-selected and purified. Libraries were sequenced paired-end with 100 bp reads on an Illumina HiSeq2000. In the original analysis: Raw data were processed with SOAPnuke, discarding reads with adapters, uncalled bases, mean Phred below 15, or no exact constant-primer or identifier match. High-quality paired reads were merged with COPE v1.2.5, and unique nucleotide sequences were defined as clonotypes. MiTCR v1.1 was used to align the clonotypes against IMGT TRBV, TRBD and TRBJ reference segments. Analysis was restricted to V-J combinations with a frequency above 0.0001, which covered roughly 99% of repertoires. The TCS score was defined as the ratio of F50 (clonal expansion) to E x V (chaos), calculated using BLOSUM62-based TCRdist between CDR3 peptides within each V-J. Welch's t-statistics and random forest reduced some 510 V-J features to 13, which were used in a naive Bayes classifier (R e1071). The raw public reads went through TCRdb reprocessing: fastp at Q25, MiXCR clone calling, in-frame beta chains kept. Rows with one shared CDR3 protein collapse into an entry with the most common genes and DNA. The authors' filters were not applied to this entry. Within this sample are more than 550,000 distinct CDR3 sequences, with roughly 17% of them counted one time only. The ten largest account for roughly a sixth of the sample.

This clonotype was observed at least ten times. Its antigen remains undetermined. No per-base quality is available; no much larger clone lies one base away. Graves' hyperthyroidism was defined as stable when no progression to ophthalmopathy occurred over 18 months of follow-up. Hyperthyroidism patients were newly diagnosed, had a disease duration of under 2 months, and were aged 18 to 65 years. The study excluded patients with uncontrolled infections, other autoimmune diseases, pregnancy or lactation. Diagnoses were based on clinical symptoms, serum thyroxine and TRAb, thyroid ultrasound and orbital computed tomography. PBMCs were separated from under 11 ml of fresh peripheral blood using Ficoll-Paque density gradient centrifugation. Total RNA was extracted with Trizol reagent, and quality was checked on an Agilent 2100 Bioanalyzer. CDR1 MDHEN and CDR2 SYDVKM are derived from the germline V gene. Relative to germline, V is missing 4 bases and J is missing 4 bases, with 5 bases of the junction outside any gene match. The CDR3 goes from the cysteine to the phenylalanine over 16 residues. The sequence is cut down to CDR3 DNA, 48 bases in frame from base 1.

Sequenced sample: blood. Recombination connected TRBV28 to TRBJ2-5, with 14 central nucleotides matching TRBD2. The TCR originated in a man in his fifties or sixties with Graves' hyperthyroidism. CDR3 loop: CASSSRLAGGPETQYF. The DNA reads as follows: TGTGCCAGCAGTTCTCGACTAGCGGGAGGGCCAGAGACCCAGTACTTC.